This T cell receptor beta chain was identified in a study of blood T cells in healthy people across ages. The study's findings and limits: CMV infection status of these donors was not known.

A word on this clonotype: Its antigen is currently unknown. Germline and junction disagree at one end, which may indicate a read error.

Through a sample-barcoded 5' primer and a J-beta primer mix, a second PCR was run for roughly 7 to 11 cycles. From the 5' RACE reads, TCRdb called clonotypes with MiXCR, one entry per CDR3 protein. The table shows fewer than 900,000 distinct CDR3 sequences, with around 49% occurring only once. CDR3 length equals 14 residues. CDR1 and CDR2 (germline): SGHRS, YFSETQ. The source material was blood. The rearrangement links TRBV5-1 to TRBJ2-7; no clear D. The source of this sequence is a woman aged 55-70 years in good health. The CDR3 nucleotides read TGCGTCAGCAGCGTTGAGTGGAACTCCTACGAGCAGTACTTC. This translates into CVSSVEWNSYEQYF.